Listed below are T cell receptor beta chains from one sample, sequenced in a study of cytomegalovirus exposure and HLA in healthy donors. Clones were sequenced by immunoSEQ multiplex PCR, and TCRdb holds only the in-frame ones, with some missing. The sample includes about 50,000 clones, roughly four fifths of them seen just once. The sequencing sample was made of PBMCs. All receptors derive from a boy under 18 in good health and CMV-seropositive. CDR3s include the opening cysteine and the closing phenylalanine or tryptophan. The D gene is left open where the match is weak. Not every row has a clone size; where given, it reads once, few, many or a size class.

J: TRBJ2-5
size: -
D: TRBD2
V: TRBV6-1
CDR3: CASSEATTGTRTETQYF
DNA: TGTGCCAGCAGTGAAGCCACAACCGGGACTAGGACCGAGACCCAGTACTTC

J: TRBJ2-1
size: few
D: -
V: TRBV11-2
CDR3: CASSLRGGTYNEQFF
DNA: TGTGCCAGCAGCCTTAGGGGGGGGACTTACAATGAGCAGTTCTTC

J: TRBJ1-1
size: few
D: TRBD1
V: TRBV10-3
CDR3: CAISGGQGHTEAFF
DNA: TGTGCCATCAGTGGGGGACAGGGACACACTGAAGCTTTCTTT

J: TRBJ1-4
size: -
D: TRBD1
V: TRBV10-3
CDR3: CATGDSEKLFF
DNA: TGTGCCACCGGGGACAGCGAAAAACTGTTTTTT

J: TRBJ2-5
size: -
D: TRBD2
V: TRBV5-8
CDR3: CASSWGGAGEETQYF
DNA: TGTGCCAGCAGCTGGGGGGGAGCGGGGGAAGAGACCCAGTACTTC

J: TRBJ2-7
size: -
D: TRBD2
V: TRBV5-6
CDR3: CASSTASGGDEQYF
DNA: TGTGCCAGCAGCACAGCTAGCGGGGGCGACGAGCAGTACTTC

J: TRBJ2-7
size: -
D: TRBD1
V: TRBV5-4
CDR3: CASSLDPGQGYEQYF
DNA: TGTGCCAGCAGCTTGGATCCTGGACAGGGCTACGAGCAGTACTTC

J: TRBJ2-7
size: -
D: -
V: TRBV27
CDR3: CASSSLPESVRGEQYF
DNA: TGTGCCAGCAGCTCCCTTCCCGAGTCGGTTCGGGGAGAGCAGTACTTC

J: TRBJ1-2
size: -
D: -
V: TRBV9
CDR3: CASTRDRHYGYTF
DNA: TGTGCCAGCACCAGAGACAGGCACTATGGCTACACCTTC

J: TRBJ1-4
size: few
D: TRBD1
V: TRBV5-6
CDR3: CASSSRDRNEKLFF
DNA: TGTGCCAGCAGCTCCAGGGACAGGAATGAAAAACTGTTTTTT

J: TRBJ1-5
size: -
D: TRBD1
V: TRBV19
CDR3: CASREQGQQPQHF
DNA: TGTGCCAGTAGGGAACAGGGGCAGCAGCCCCAGCATTTT

J: TRBJ1-6
size: once
D: TRBD1
V: TRBV7-9
CDR3: CASSDREELRNSPLHF
DNA: TGTGCCAGCAGCGACAGGGAGGAACTTAGGAATTCACCCCTCCACTTT

J: TRBJ1-4
size: -
D: -
V: TRBV4-1
CDR3: CASSRQRQATNEKLFF
DNA: TGCGCCAGCAGCCGTCAAAGACAGGCAACTAATGAAAAACTGTTTTTT

J: TRBJ2-3
size: -
D: TRBD1
V: TRBV7-8
CDR3: CASSFSGTGDLTDTQYF
DNA: TGTGCCAGCAGCTTTTCCGGGACAGGGGACCTCACAGATACGCAGTATTTT

J: TRBJ1-3
size: -
D: TRBD1
V: TRBV18
CDR3: CASSPTGGARNTIYF
DNA: TGTGCCAGCTCACCAACAGGGGGCGCCCGGAACACCATATATTTT

J: TRBJ1-6
size: few
D: TRBD1
V: TRBV9
CDR3: CASSYGQGSSYNSPLHF
DNA: TGTGCCAGCAGCTACGGACAGGGGAGCTCCTATAATTCACCCCTCCACTTT

J: TRBJ1-2
size: -
D: -
V: TRBV7-9
CDR3: CSSSLSVAGYTF
DNA: TGTTCCAGCAGCTTAAGCGTGGCTGGCTACACCTTC

J: TRBJ2-7
size: once
D: -
V: TRBV5-1
CDR3: CASSFGGAYYEQYF
DNA: TGCGCCAGCAGCTTCGGGGGAGCCTACTACGAGCAGTACTTC

J: TRBJ2-5
size: -
D: -
V: TRBV19
CDR3: CASSETVQETQYF
DNA: TGTGCCAGTAGTGAGACTGTGCAAGAGACCCAGTACTTC

J: TRBJ2-7
size: -
D: TRBD1
V: TRBV2
CDR3: CASSEGWGQGRYEQYF
DNA: TGTGCCAGCAGTGAAGGCTGGGGACAGGGGCGCTACGAGCAGTACTTC

J: TRBJ1-1
size: -
D: -
V: TRBV5-8
CDR3: CASSLAGGNRLNTEAFF
DNA: TGTGCCAGCAGCTTGGCCGGAGGAAACCGTCTGAACACTGAAGCTTTCTTT

J: TRBJ2-6
size: -
D: -
V: TRBV5-5
CDR3: CASSSPITGAGANVLTF
DNA: TGTGCCAGCAGCTCCCCGATAACAGGAGCTGGGGCCAACGTCCTGACTTTC

J: TRBJ2-7
size: -
D: -
V: TRBV7-7
CDR3: CASEGDTTEPYEQYF
DNA: TGTGCTAGCGAGGGGGATACGACTGAACCCTACGAGCAGTACTTC

J: TRBJ1-1
size: -
D: TRBD1
V: TRBV6-5
CDR3: CATGTGNTEAFF
DNA: TGTGCCACCGGGACAGGGAACACTGAAGCTTTCTTT

J: TRBJ2-3
size: -
D: TRBD2
V: TRBV29-1
CDR3: CSVDGGELADPDPYTDTQYF
DNA: TGCAGCGTTGACGGTGGGGAACTAGCGGATCCCGACCCCTACACAGATACGCAGTATTTT

J: TRBJ1-5
size: -
D: -
V: TRBV19
CDR3: CASSIRTALNNQPQHF
DNA: TGTGCCAGTAGTATACGGACAGCTCTAAACAATCAGCCCCAGCATTTT

J: TRBJ2-5
size: -
D: -
V: TRBV20-1
CDR3: CSRLSRETQYF
DNA: TGCAGCCGCCTATCCCGTGAGACCCAGTACTTC

J: TRBJ2-7
size: -
D: -
V: TRBV11-1
CDR3: CASSYISQDGYEQYF
DNA: TGTGCCAGCAGCTACATATCACAGGACGGGTACGAGCAGTACTTC

J: TRBJ2-1
size: few
D: TRBD2
V: TRBV11-1
CDR3: CASSLREGEQFF
DNA: TGTGCCAGCAGCCTCAGGGAGGGTGAGCAGTTCTTC

J: TRBJ2-7
size: few
D: -
V: TRBV11-2
CDR3: CASSSDRGYEQYF
DNA: TGTGCCAGCAGCTCTGACCGGGGCTACGAGCAGTACTTC

J: TRBJ1-6
size: -
D: TRBD1
V: TRBV15
CDR3: CATSWDRVGSPLHF
DNA: TGTGCCACCAGCTGGGACAGGGTTGGTTCACCCCTCCACTTT

J: TRBJ1-4
size: -
D: TRBD1
V: TRBV2
CDR3: CASSESRGREKLFF
DNA: TGTGCCAGCAGTGAAAGCAGGGGGCGTGAAAAACTGTTTTTT

J: TRBJ1-2
size: -
D: -
V: TRBV7-9
CDR3: CASSRSITGKNGYTF
DNA: TGTGCCAGCAGCCGATCGATTACCGGGAAGAATGGCTACACCTTC

J: TRBJ1-4
size: -
D: TRBD1
V: TRBV25-1
CDR3: CASRKTGGSEKLFF
DNA: TGTGCCAGCAGAAAGACAGGGGGCTCTGAAAAACTGTTTTTT

J: TRBJ2-1
size: -
D: -
V: TRBV18
CDR3: CASSPFREQFYNEQFF
DNA: TGTGCCAGCTCACCATTTCGGGAACAGTTTTACAATGAGCAGTTCTTC

J: TRBJ1-4
size: -
D: -
V: TRBV19
CDR3: CASSPMSTFIEKLFF
DNA: TGTGCCAGTAGCCCTATGAGCACGTTTATTGAAAAACTGTTTTTT

J: TRBJ2-7
size: -
D: TRBD1
V: TRBV7-9
CDR3: CASSSHEVGQGSYEQYF
DNA: TGTGCCAGCAGCTCCCACGAGGTGGGACAGGGGTCCTACGAGCAGTACTTC

J: TRBJ1-6
size: few
D: TRBD1
V: TRBV6-6
CDR3: CATRQGGNSPLHF
DNA: TGTGCCACCCGCCAGGGGGGAAATTCACCCCTCCACTTT

J: TRBJ2-5
size: once
D: TRBD1
V: TRBV2
CDR3: CASRWDRGMEETQYF
DNA: TGTGCCAGCAGGTGGGACAGGGGGATGGAGGAGACCCAGTACTTC

J: TRBJ1-1
size: -
D: -
V: TRBV29-1
CDR3: CSVEVGPGNTEAFF
DNA: TGCAGCGTTGAAGTGGGTCCGGGGAACACTGAAGCTTTCTTT

J: TRBJ1-2
size: -
D: TRBD1
V: TRBV6-5
CDR3: CASSPWDRNYGYTF
DNA: TGTGCCAGCAGCCCTTGGGACAGGAACTATGGCTACACCTTC

J: TRBJ1-2
size: -
D: -
V: TRBV5-1
CDR3: CASSLNRGGYTF
DNA: TGCGCCAGCAGCTTGAATCGCGGAGGCTACACCTTC

J: TRBJ2-5
size: -
D: TRBD2
V: TRBV9
CDR3: CASGRSGGPQETQYF
DNA: TGTGCCAGCGGGAGGAGCGGGGGGCCTCAGGAGACCCAGTACTTC

J: TRBJ1-5
size: few
D: TRBD1
V: TRBV6-4
CDR3: CASSEQGNQPQHF
DNA: TGTGCCAGCAGTGAACAGGGGAATCAGCCCCAGCATTTT

J: TRBJ1-2
size: -
D: -
V: TRBV2
CDR3: CASIPGDYGYTF
DNA: TGTGCCAGCATTCCAGGGGATTATGGCTACACCTTC

J: TRBJ1-1
size: -
D: -
V: TRBV6-5
CDR3: CASSRGSSNTEAFF
DNA: TGTGCCAGCAGTAGAGGCAGTTCCAACACTGAAGCTTTCTTT

J: TRBJ1-5
size: -
D: -
V: TRBV20-1
CDR3: CSARQGGAQHF
DNA: TGCAGTGCTAGACAGGGCGGGGCCCAGCATTTT

J: TRBJ1-2
size: -
D: TRBD1
V: TRBV6-5
CDR3: CASSSLQGDYGYTF
DNA: TGTGCCAGCAGTTCACTACAGGGGGACTATGGCTACACCTTC

J: TRBJ2-1
size: -
D: TRBD1
V: TRBV2
CDR3: CASTGTGGYNEQFF
DNA: TGTGCCAGCACCGGGACAGGGGGATACAATGAGCAGTTCTTC

J: TRBJ2-7
size: -
D: -
V: TRBV18
CDR3: CASSPGSSYEQYF
DNA: TGTGCCAGCTCACCAGGGAGCTCCTACGAGCAGTACTTC

J: TRBJ1-1
size: -
D: -
V: TRBV4-1
CDR3: CASSQYLLGRTTEAFF
DNA: TGCGCCAGCAGCCAATACCTTTTGGGGAGAACGACTGAAGCTTTCTTT

J: TRBJ1-1
size: -
D: -
V: TRBV2
CDR3: CASSPPGYTEAFF
DNA: TGTGCCAGCAGCCCCCCAGGGTACACTGAAGCTTTCTTT

J: TRBJ1-1
size: -
D: TRBD1
V: TRBV5-1
CDR3: CAGSLGTGEAFF
DNA: TGCGCCGGCAGCTTGGGGACAGGAGAAGCTTTCTTT

J: TRBJ2-5
size: -
D: -
V: TRBV7-3
CDR3: CASSSQTRETQYF
DNA: TGTGCCAGCAGCTCCCAGACGAGGGAGACCCAGTACTTC

J: TRBJ1-1
size: -
D: -
V: TRBV5-4
CDR3: CASRIRGFGPEAFF
DNA: TGTGCCAGCAGAATTCGGGGGTTTGGGCCTGAAGCTTTCTTT